The present T cell receptor (beta chain) was sequenced within a study of blood T cell repertoires in COVID-19. Background on the study: The United States, Italy and Spain supplied acute and convalescent COVID-19 samples. T cells, B-cell-depleted T cells, or PBMCs provided the cDNA or gDNA that served as material.

As processed by the authors: Amplification of reference gene primers provided the estimated nucleated cell counts. Method: immunoSEQ multiplex PCR; TCRdb's copy keeps in-frame clones and lacks some. That table furnishes V, J and clone size, whereas the DNA furnished D and trimming. The sample has under 200,000 clones; roughly 77% are singletons. Sequenced: peripheral blood. The source of this sequence is a man aged 65 to 79 with active or convalescent COVID-19.

CDR3 region: CAIRPGWDTDTQYF. CDR3 DNA sequence: TGTGCCATCAGGCCGGGGTGGGACACAGATACGCAGTATTTT. V and J are TRBV10-3 and TRBJ2-3, with a possible D match to TRBD2 (5 bases). The germline V and J ends were trimmed by 6 bases and 2 bases, with 12 bases remaining between them. The CDR3 extends over 14 amino acids. Germline V CDR1 and CDR2: ENHRY, SYGVKD.